Listed below are T cell receptor beta chains from one sample, sequenced in a study of cytomegalovirus exposure and HLA in healthy donors. Profiled with immunoSEQ multiplex PCR; TCRdb holds only in-frame clones, not every one. The data show about 100,000 clones, approximately 77% seen once. The sequenced sample was PBMCs. Every receptor here comes from a male donor in good health and CMV-seropositive. Each CDR3 is given with its conserved first and last residue. The order of the fields is clone size, V gene, J gene, D gene, CDR3 DNA, CDR3 protein. A D gene is named only where the DNA matches it firmly. Not all rows give a size; the values are once, few, many and, for expanded clones, a class.

.	TRBV7-2	TRBJ1-5	.	TGTGCCAGCAGCTTAGCGGTAGGGGCCAATCAGCCCCAGCATTTT	CASSLAVGANQPQHF
.	TRBV7-3	TRBJ1-2	.	TGTGCCAGCAGCTTAATGGGGGCCGGGTTGGCAAAAGACTATGGCTACACCTTC	CASSLMGAGLAKDYGYTF
.	TRBV5-1	TRBJ2-6	.	TGCGCCAGCAGCTTGGAGGGGGGGCGGGCTGGGGCCAACGTCCTGACTTTC	CASSLEGGRAGANVLTF
few	TRBV28	TRBJ2-7	.	TGTGCCAGCAGTTTAGGAGGGGTGGGGGAGCAGTACTTC	CASSLGGVGEQYF
.	TRBV9	TRBJ2-1	TRBD2	TGTGCCAGCAGCGTAGACGGCGGGGGGAACAATGAGCAGTTCTTC	CASSVDGGGNNEQFF
.	TRBV5-1	TRBJ1-6	.	TGCGCCAGCAGCTTGGAGCTTCGGGGGGGGGACGGGACACCCCTCCACTTT	CASSLELRGGDGTPLHF
.	TRBV4-2	TRBJ2-7	.	TGTGCCAGCAGCCAAGCGGGTAGGGGCTCCTACGAGCAGTACTTC	CASSQAGRGSYEQYF
few	TRBV29-1	TRBJ2-5	TRBD2	TGCAGCGTTGGGACTAGCGGGGGGGCCCTGGAGACCCAGTACTTC	CSVGTSGGALETQYF
.	TRBV25-1	TRBJ1-5	TRBD1	TGTGCCAGCCGCAGACAGGGGGAGGAAGGCAATCAGCCCCAGCATTTT	CASRRQGEEGNQPQHF
.	TRBV7-9	TRBJ1-6	.	TGTGCCAGCAGTCGTCTAAGTTCCTATAATTCACCCCTCCACTTT	CASSRLSSYNSPLHF
.	TRBV9	TRBJ1-3	.	TGTGCCAGCAGCGTAGAAGTTCGGGGAAACACCATATATTTT	CASSVEVRGNTIYF
.	TRBV7-2	TRBJ2-3	.	TGTGCCAGCAGCCCCTACACAGATACGCAGTATTTT	CASSPYTDTQYF
few	TRBV9	TRBJ2-2	TRBD2	TGTGCCAGCAGCCGCTCGGGGGGGTCCGGGGAGCTGTTTTTT	CASSRSGGSGELFF
few	TRBV4-1	TRBJ2-7	.	TGCGCCAGCAGCCAAGGCGCAGGCAGGCAGAATTCCTACGAGCAGTACTTC	CASSQGAGRQNSYEQYF
.	TRBV27	TRBJ1-6	TRBD1	TGTGCCAGCAGACCGGGACAGGAAGGCTCACCCCTCCACTTT	CASRPGQEGSPLHF
few	TRBV7-8	TRBJ2-7	TRBD1	TGTGCCAGCAGCTCGATAACGACAGGGGGTTACGAGCAGTACTTC	CASSSITTGGYEQYF
.	TRBV5-8	TRBJ2-2	TRBD1	TGTGCCAGCAGCTCGGCCGGGCCATTGACAGGGGGGACCGGGGAGCTGTTTTTT	CASSSAGPLTGGTGELFF
medium-sized	TRBV6-1	TRBJ2-3	TRBD2	TGTGCCAGCAGTGAACTAGCGGGGGGGCCAGATACGCAGTATTTT	CASSELAGGPDTQYF
.	TRBV10-3	TRBJ2-3	TRBD2	TGTGCCATCAGTGAGTCGGGTAGCGGGGAAAGCACAGATACGCAGTATTTT	CAISESGSGESTDTQYF
.	TRBV5-1	TRBJ1-4	.	TGCGCCAGCAGCTTGGAACACCCGGGACAAAATAATGAAAAACTGTTTTTT	CASSLEHPGQNNEKLFF
.	TRBV19	TRBJ2-1	.	TGTGCCAGTAAGGAGGATGGTTCCTACAATGAGCAGTTCTTC	CASKEDGSYNEQFF
.	TRBV10-3	TRBJ2-1	.	TGTGCCATCAGTGGGCCCGAGGGAGCGGACAATGAGCAGTTCTTC	CAISGPEGADNEQFF
.	TRBV11-2	TRBJ2-3	.	TGTGCCAGCAGCTTAGTACGCGGCACAGATACGCAGTATTTT	CASSLVRGTDTQYF
.	TRBV7-9	TRBJ2-1	.	TGTGCCAGCAGCAAAGGGGGGGGGCAGGGCAATGAGCAGTTCTTC	CASSKGGGQGNEQFF
.	TRBV6-5	TRBJ1-3	.	TGTGCCAGCAGTTACTCGTGGCAGGGAACTGGAAACACCATATATTTT	CASSYSWQGTGNTIYF
.	TRBV6-4	TRBJ2-2	.	TGTGCCAGCAGTGTAGCCCTGAACACCGGGGAGCTGTTTTTT	CASSVALNTGELFF
.	TRBV5-5	TRBJ1-2	.	TGTGCCAGCAGCTTGTTGGGCAGGGGACTAACTGGCTATGGCTACACCTTC	CASSLLGRGLTGYGYTF
.	TRBV14	TRBJ1-2	.	TGTGCCAGCAGCCAAGCCTATGGGGACCCGGTCCAGGGGTATGGCTACACCTTC	CASSQAYGDPVQGYGYTF
.	TRBV27	TRBJ2-1	.	TGTGCCAGCAGCTACATAGTCGGGAACAATGAGCAGTTCTTC	CASSYIVGNNEQFF
.	TRBV11-2	TRBJ2-1	TRBD2	TGTGCCAGCAGCCCCGGACTAGCCGATGAGCAGTTCTTC	CASSPGLADEQFF
.	TRBV21-1	TRBJ1-2	.	TGTGCCAGCAGCAAAGAAGGTCAGGGGAACTATGGCTACACCTTC	CASSKEGQGNYGYTF
.	TRBV19	TRBJ1-1	TRBD1	TGTGCCAGTAGTATGGGACCAGGGGGCTATAGGACTGAAGCTTTCTTT	CASSMGPGGYRTEAFF
few	TRBV6-1	TRBJ1-6	TRBD1	TGTGCCAGCAGACAGGGGCGTTCACCCCTCCACTTT	CASRQGRSPLHF
few	TRBV7-9	TRBJ2-7	TRBD2	TGTGCCAGCAGCTTATACGGGGGGGCTGGCTACGAGCAGTACTTC	CASSLYGGAGYEQYF
.	TRBV9	TRBJ2-2	TRBD1	TGTGCCAGCAGCCTGCGGTCGGGACAGGTAGAGACCGGGGAGCTGTTTTTT	CASSLRSGQVETGELFF
.	TRBV4-1	TRBJ2-1	.	TGCGCCAGCAGCCAACAATCGTCTGGGGCCGCTGGGAATGAGCAGTTCTTC	CASSQQSSGAAGNEQFF
.	TRBV4-2	TRBJ2-5	TRBD2	TGTGCCAGCAGCCAAGATCGTCGAGCGGGGGGCCAAGAGACCCAGTACTTC	CASSQDRRAGGQETQYF
.	TRBV5-1	TRBJ2-3	TRBD2	TGCGCCAGCAGCTTGTTGGGGCTAGCGGGGGCACCACAGTATTTT	CASSLLGLAGAPQYF
.	TRBV7-2	TRBJ2-7	.	TGTGCCAGCAGTGGGTGGAGGGAAAGTGACTACGAGCAGTACTTC	CASSGWRESDYEQYF
.	TRBV9	TRBJ1-2	.	TGTGCCAGCAGCGCCCTCGGGGGGCGAGGCTACACCTTC	CASSALGGRGYTF
few	TRBV2	TRBJ2-5	.	TGTGCCAGCAGTGAAGGGGCGATTCAAGAGACCCAGTACTTC	CASSEGAIQETQYF
.	TRBV30	TRBJ1-2	.	TGTGCCTGGAGTCCCCGGACAACTCATGGCTACACCTTC	CAWSPRTTHGYTF
.	TRBV5-1	TRBJ2-3	.	TGCGCCAGCAGCTTGTCTCAGGGCACAGATACGCAGTATTTT	CASSLSQGTDTQYF